This T cell receptor beta chain is from a study of tumor-infiltrating lymphocytes in primary liver carcinoma. A note on this clonotype: The target antigen is unknown. A read error may produce the germline difference seen at one junction end.

CDR3 length: 16 amino acids. The V gene's germline CDR1 is LGHNA and CDR2 YNFKEQ. RNA and DNA were co-extracted from approximately 20-30 mg of unsorted bulk tissue. General study points: Reduced overlap was seen in tumor-adjacent and tumor-blood pairs versus tumor region pairs.

Making TCR beta cDNA involved around 500 ng total RNA and a constant-region primer. Investigators got TCR beta libraries out of three nested multiplex PCR rounds, done with slightly modified ARM-PCR. Use of TRBV1-TRBV30 forward primers with a C-beta reverse primer characterized the first two PCR rounds, which lasted about 11 cycles each. TCRdb fed the multiplex PCR reads into MiXCR, producing one record per CDR3 protein. In the table there are around 79,000 distinct CDR3 sequences, roughly two thirds of which are singletons. The sample comprised tumor-adjacent normal liver tissue. The receptor was derived from a man in his forties or fifties with primary liver carcinoma and hepatitis B virus infection. The chain joins TRBV4-2 to TRBJ2-7; D remains ambiguous. The CDR3 sequence: CAGSQDSWGIPYEQYF. The CDR3 coding sequence is TGTGCCGGCAGTCAAGATTCGTGGGGTATTCCCTACGAGCAGTACTTC.